This is a list of T cell receptor beta chains from one sample in a study of cytomegalovirus exposure and HLA in healthy donors. Method: immunoSEQ multiplex PCR; TCRdb's copy keeps in-frame clones and lacks some. This sample yields about 120,000 clones, of which over 80% are seen a single time; around 20% belongs to the top ten. The source material was PBMCs. The receptors were sampled from a man between 18 and 29 years old in good health and CMV-seropositive. The CDR3 runs from the conserved cysteine through the conserved F or W. Fields, in order: clone size, D gene, J gene, V gene, CDR3 DNA, CDR3 protein. The D gene is left open where the match is weak. Clone sizes are given selectively: once, few, many, or a class where the clone is expanded.

clone_size: .
d_call: TRBD1
j_call: TRBJ1-1
v_call: TRBV19
cdr3_nt: TGTGCCAGTACCCCACAGGGGGGCTACACTGAAGCTTTCTTT
cdr3_aa: CASTPQGGYTEAFF

clone_size: once
d_call: TRBD1
j_call: TRBJ1-4
v_call: TRBV30
cdr3_nt: TGTGCCTACACCACCGGGACAGGGGGTTTTAGTGAAAAACTGTTTTTT
cdr3_aa: CAYTTGTGGFSEKLFF

clone_size: once
d_call: .
j_call: TRBJ1-2
v_call: TRBV5-6
cdr3_nt: TGTGCCAGCAGCTTGGGGACATTAAACTATGGCTACACCTTC
cdr3_aa: CASSLGTLNYGYTF

clone_size: .
d_call: TRBD1
j_call: TRBJ1-4
v_call: TRBV11-1
cdr3_nt: TGTGCCAGCAGCGCCAACAGGGGTGAAGGGGAAAAACTGTTTTTT
cdr3_aa: CASSANRGEGEKLFF

clone_size: .
d_call: .
j_call: TRBJ1-1
v_call: TRBV19
cdr3_nt: TGTGCCAGTAGTATTGGTCGGGTGGGCACTGAAGCTTTCTTT
cdr3_aa: CASSIGRVGTEAFF

clone_size: .
d_call: TRBD2
j_call: TRBJ2-1
v_call: TRBV18
cdr3_nt: TGTGCCAGCTCACCCGCTAGCGGAAACAATGAGCAGTTCTTC
cdr3_aa: CASSPASGNNEQFF

clone_size: .
d_call: .
j_call: TRBJ2-1
v_call: TRBV7-2
cdr3_nt: TGTGCCAGCAGCCTCCTCCGGAGCGATGAGCAGTTCTTC
cdr3_aa: CASSLLRSDEQFF

clone_size: .
d_call: .
j_call: TRBJ1-2
v_call: TRBV5-8
cdr3_nt: TGTGCCAGCAGCCCGTGGACAGCCCTCTATGGCTACACCTTC
cdr3_aa: CASSPWTALYGYTF

clone_size: .
d_call: .
j_call: TRBJ1-1
v_call: TRBV10-2
cdr3_nt: TGCGCCAGCTATACCGGGACTGAAGCTTTCTTT
cdr3_aa: CASYTGTEAFF

clone_size: .
d_call: .
j_call: TRBJ1-5
v_call: TRBV7-9
cdr3_nt: TGTGCCAGCAGCTTAACCAGTAGCAATCAGCCCCAGCATTTT
cdr3_aa: CASSLTSSNQPQHF

clone_size: few
d_call: .
j_call: TRBJ2-3
v_call: TRBV15
cdr3_nt: TGTGCCACCAGCACAATCACAGATACGCAGTATTTT
cdr3_aa: CATSTITDTQYF

clone_size: .
d_call: .
j_call: TRBJ2-1
v_call: TRBV7-9
cdr3_nt: TGTGCCAGCAGCCCGCCGCGGTTGGAGCAGTTCTTC
cdr3_aa: CASSPPRLEQFF

clone_size: .
d_call: TRBD1
j_call: TRBJ1-4
v_call: TRBV4-1
cdr3_nt: TGCGCCAGCAGCCAATCGGGACAGGGGGTACCTAATGAAAAACTGTTTTTT
cdr3_aa: CASSQSGQGVPNEKLFF

clone_size: once
d_call: .
j_call: TRBJ2-1
v_call: TRBV13
cdr3_nt: TGTGCCAGCAGTTCTCCAGGGTACAATGAGCAGTTCTTC
cdr3_aa: CASSSPGYNEQFF

clone_size: .
d_call: TRBD2
j_call: TRBJ2-4
v_call: TRBV5-4
cdr3_nt: TGTGCCAGCAGCTTGGCCGACGGGGGGGCGGGGGACATTCAGTACTTC
cdr3_aa: CASSLADGGAGDIQYF

clone_size: .
d_call: .
j_call: TRBJ1-2
v_call: TRBV7-9
cdr3_nt: TGTGCCAGCAGCTTAGAGCTACCTTCTAACTATGGCTACACCTTC
cdr3_aa: CASSLELPSNYGYTF

clone_size: .
d_call: .
j_call: TRBJ2-1
v_call: TRBV19
cdr3_nt: TGTGCCAGTATGGATAGTTCAGGTGTTCCCAATGAGCAGTTCTTC
cdr3_aa: CASMDSSGVPNEQFF

clone_size: once
d_call: TRBD1
j_call: TRBJ1-1
v_call: TRBV6-5
cdr3_nt: TGTGCCAGCAGTTACTCAGGGGGCAAGGGTGAAGCTTTCTTT
cdr3_aa: CASSYSGGKGEAFF

clone_size: .
d_call: TRBD1
j_call: TRBJ1-1
v_call: TRBV6-5
cdr3_nt: TGTGCCAGCAGTTACCAGGGGGCTTCTGAAGCTTTCTTT
cdr3_aa: CASSYQGASEAFF

clone_size: few
d_call: TRBD1
j_call: TRBJ1-4
v_call: TRBV28
cdr3_nt: TGTGCCAGCACCGGGGACAGCTCTGAGAAACTGTTTTTT
cdr3_aa: CASTGDSSEKLFF

clone_size: .
d_call: .
j_call: TRBJ2-7
v_call: TRBV5-4
cdr3_nt: TGTGCCAGCAGTGGAGGGGGCAGCTACGAGCAGTACTTC
cdr3_aa: CASSGGGSYEQYF

clone_size: once
d_call: .
j_call: TRBJ1-2
v_call: TRBV30
cdr3_nt: TGTGCCTGGAGTGGCGTCGCATTTGTGATGATTCACTTC
cdr3_aa: CAWSGVAFVMIHF